A single sample gave rise to the 25 T cell receptor beta chains below, sequenced in a study of Graves' ophthalmopathy and Graves' hyperthyroidism. RNA transcripts served as template for amplifying TCR beta CDR3 sequences. An opening RT-PCR round employed HTBI primers and preceded a second-round multiplex PCR. A single record per CDR3 protein comes from TCRdb applying MiXCR to the multiplex PCR reads. The sample shows 650,000 to 800,000 distinct CDR3 sequences, roughly 41% of them seen only once. The sample was peripheral blood. Receptor source: an adult man with Graves' ophthalmopathy.

The chain joins TRBV10-3 to TRBJ1-1; D might be TRBD1 (5 bases). Trimming stripped 10 bases from V and 1 base from J, with 25 bases between. Germline CDR1 reads ENHRY; CDR2 reads SYGVKD. CDR3 length equals 17 residues. The CDR3 DNA reads TGTGCCAGCAGCCCGGCATTGGGAGGGGCAGCGAACACTGAAGCTTTCTTT. This sequence encodes CASSPALGGAANTEAFF.

The chain recombines TRBV10-1 with TRBJ2-3; 11 bases line up with TRBD2. The length of the CDR3 is 14 residues. Trimming at V came to 7 bases and at J to 3 bases, leaving 3 bases not matched to a gene. Germline lookup yields CDR1 WNHNN and CDR2 SYGVQD (reference sequence). The CDR3 reads CASKTSGSTDTQYF. In DNA, the CDR3 is TGCGCCAGCAAAACTAGCGGGAGTACAGATACGCAGTATTTT.

In this sample, this clonotype turned up a few times. V is TRBV2 and J is TRBJ2-3; possibly TRBD1 for D (5 bases). V dropped 5 bases and J dropped 13 bases, with 19 bases sitting between them. This CDR3 has 13 residues. Germline values: CDR1 SNHLY, CDR2 FYNNEI. In DNA, the CDR3 is TGTGCCAGCAGTACCAGGACGGGCCAAGGGGAGTATTTT. Translating it yields CASSTRTGQGEYF.

This clonotype appeared many times. The chain has TRBV12-3 or TRBV12-4 and TRBJ1-4, with a weak D call TRBD1 (6 bases). This CDR3 comprises 15 residues. The V end was cut by 5 bases, the J end by 7 bases, with 17 bases between. This CDR3 is CASSERGGAGEKLFF. For the CDR3, the DNA is TGTGCCAGCAGTGAAAGGGGGGGCGCCGGTGAAAAACTGTTTTTT.

This clonotype was seen once. One junction end does not reproduce the germline sequence, and a read error may be involved. This chain joins TRBV10-3 and TRBJ1-2; 9 bases align to TRBD1. The CDR3 has 16 amino acids. Germline V gives CDR1 ENHRY, CDR2 SYGVKD. For the CDR3, the DNA is TGTGCCAGCAGTCACCTCAGGACAGGGGAGAACTATGGCTACACCTTC. The encoded protein is CASSHLRTGENYGYTF.

A single count supports this clonotype. V usage is TRBV24-1 and J usage is TRBJ1-1; 8 bases map to TRBD1. The V and J ends lost 4 bases and 11 bases, in that order; junction bases with no gene match: 11. This CDR3 comprises 14 residues. CDR1 and CDR2 (germline): KGHDR, SFDVKD. The CDR3 reads CATSDPGQASRAFF. The CDR3 coding sequence is TGTGCCACCAGTGACCCGGGACAGGCTTCGCGGGCTTTCTTT.

Note on this clonotype: A junction end diverges from the germline sequence, so it may reflect a read error. The rearrangement joins TRBV6-5 to TRBJ1-5, with D hard to call. This CDR3 is built from 14 residues. Germline CDR1 and CDR2: MNHEY and SVGAGI. This CDR3 reads CASSYGSSSQPQHF. For the CDR3, the DNA is TGTGCCAGCAGTTACGGGAGTAGCAGTCAGCCCCAGCATTTT.

This clonotype was detected once. This CDR3 is missing its conserved last phenylalanine or tryptophan, likely due to a read error. It is unclear where the CDR3 begins or ends on the DNA, so no DNA is shown, and the CDR3 is as TCRdb lists it. This chain connects TRBV7-9 to TRBJ1-4; TRBD1, the table's D call, lacks a check against the DNA. CDR1 SEHNR and CDR2 FQNEAQ come from the germline V gene (reference sequence). With termini counted, the CDR3 has 11 amino acids. CDR3 sequence reads: CASSDGTGGEY.

The chain uses TRBV2 and TRBJ1-4; 7 bases are a match to TRBD1. Trimming took 8 bases from V and 6 from J; bases not matched to a gene: 15. CDR1 and CDR2 (germline): SNHLY, FYNNEI. The CDR3 is made up of 16 amino acids. CDR3 protein: CASSPSVGTADEKLFF. CDR3 coding DNA: TGTGCCAGCTCACCTTCTGTCGGGACAGCCGATGAAAAACTGTTTTTT. The complete variable domain, with remaining parts taken from reference TRBV2 and TRBJ1-4, reads EPEVTQTPSHQVTQMGQEVILRCVPISNHLYFYWYRQILGQKVEFLVSFYNNEISEKSEIFDDQFSVERPDGSNFTLKIRSTKLEDSAMYFCASSPSVGTADEKLFFGSGTQLSVL.

This clonotype has just a few counts. J is TRBJ1-1 and V is TRBV3-1, with D possibly being TRBD1 (6 bases). Per the germline V gene, CDR1 is LGHDT and CDR2 is YNNKEL (reference sequence). The CDR3 length is 12 residues. The ends were cut back, 3 bases at V and 10 bases at J, with 12 bases in the middle. CDR3: CASSQLKGVAFF. For the CDR3, the DNA is TGTGCCAGCAGCCAGTTGAAGGGGGTAGCTTTCTTT.

Points on this clonotype: A much bigger clone sits one base away, suggesting this may be a read error. This chain joins TRBV20-1 and TRBJ2-5; 9 bases are shared with TRBD2. Germline V gene sequence: CDR1 DFQATT, CDR2 SNEGSKA (reference sequence). The CDR3 is 14 amino acids. The trim removed 4 bases at V and 0 bases at J, leaving 3 bases unmatched. The CDR3 protein is CSATRGGDQETQYF. The CDR3 DNA follows: TGCAGTGCTACTCGCGGGGGGGACCAAGAGACCCAGTACTTC.

This clonotype was seen repeatedly, ten times or more. CDR3 loop: CASNPLRDRGPTEAFF. The DNA of the CDR3 is TGTGCCAGTAACCCATTAAGGGACAGGGGGCCCACTGAAGCTTTCTTT. V and J are TRBV19 and TRBJ1-1; 12 nucleotides agree with TRBD1. Germline values: CDR1 LNHDA, CDR2 SQIVND (reference sequence). The CDR3 spans 16 residues. Trimming took 7 bases from V and 4 from J; bases not matched to a gene: 10.

A word on this clonotype: A much larger clone differs by one base, so this may be a read error. This chain uses TRBV5-1 with TRBJ2-5, with D maybe TRBD1 (5 bases). Germline CDR1 and CDR2: SGHRS and YFSETQ. The CDR3 totals 15 residues. In DNA form, the CDR3 reads TGCGCCAGCAGCTTGGTAGGGGCACTTCAAGAGACCCAGTGCTTC. Translated: CASSLVGALQETQCF.

The chain couples TRBV10-3 to TRBJ2-3; 7 positions agree with TRBD1. J lost 3 bases, V lost 10 bases, and 13 bases had no gene match. This CDR3 spans 15 amino acids. The germline V gene has CDR1 ENHRY and CDR2 SYGVKD. CDR3 sequence: CASRRDSRGTDTQYF. DNA of the CDR3: TGTGCCAGCAGAAGGGACAGCCGAGGAACAGATACGCAGTATTTT.

This clonotype was seen repeatedly, ten times or more. The chain is built from TRBV7-2 and TRBJ2-7; D is uncertain. Trimming took 5 bases from V and 2 from J, leaving 16 bases between them. The CDR3 is 15 residues long. Germline lookup yields CDR1 SGHTA and CDR2 FQGNSA. The CDR3 DNA sequence: TGTGCCAGCAGCGAGCGCTCCGGGTCAACCTACGAGCAGTACTTC. Protein sequence: CASSERSGSTYEQYF. The full variable domain, rest sourced from reference TRBV7-2 and TRBJ2-7, is GAGVSQSPSNKVTEKGKDVELRCDPISGHTALYWYRQSLGQGLEFLIYFQGNSAPDKSGLPSDRFSAERTGGSVSTLTIQRTQQEDSAVYLCASSERSGSTYEQYFGPGTRLTVT.

As for this clonotype: Given a much more abundant clone one base away, this may be a read error. The chain combines TRBV7-8 with TRBJ2-7; D may be TRBD1 (6 bases). The CDR3 spans 14 residues. Germline loops: CDR1 SGHVS, CDR2 FQNEAQ. For the CDR3, the DNA is TGTGCCAGCAGCAACACAGGGCCCCTCTACGGGCAGTACTTC. Translated: CASSNTGPLYGQYF.

This clonotype has ten or more counts. This chain connects TRBV7-9 to TRBJ1-2, with 9 bases aligning to TRBD1. CDR3 length equals 13 residues. CDR1 and CDR2 (germline): SEHNR, FQNEAQ (reference sequence). J was trimmed by 8 bases and V by 5 bases; bases with no gene match: 6. CDR3 region: CASSIRDREGYTF. In DNA form, the CDR3 reads TGTGCCAGCAGCATCCGGGACAGGGAGGGCTACACCTTC.

For this clonotype: A much more abundant neighbour one base away suggests this may be a read error. The J gene is TRBJ2-5, the V gene TRBV5-4; D gene uncertain. Per germline, CDR1 SGHNT and CDR2 YYREEE (reference sequence). The CDR3 consists of 11 residues. CDR3 protein: CACSWEETQYF. The CDR3 DNA is TGTGCCTGCAGCTGGGAAGAGACCCAGTACTTC.

The chain recombines TRBV7-8 with TRBJ1-4; tentatively, D is TRBD1 (6 bases). The V end lost 6 bases, the J end lost 3 bases, and 11 bases lay between the germline ends. Looked up from germline, CDR1 is SGHVS and CDR2 is FQNEAQ. The CDR3 extends over 14 amino acids. The CDR3 bases are TGTGCCAGCAGAAGCGGACAGTCTAATGAAAAACTGTTTTTT. Its translation: CASRSGQSNEKLFF.

This clonotype has a handful of counts. The chain combines TRBV5-4 with TRBJ2-7; a weak D match, TRBD2 (6 bases). Trimming took 4 bases from V and 2 from J, leaving 16 bases between them. The CDR3 length is 15 residues. CDR1 is SGHNT and CDR2 is YYREEE in the germline V gene (reference sequence). CDR3 in amino acids: CASSRGAGTPYEQYF. The CDR3 region has the DNA TGTGCCAGCAGCCGAGGGGCGGGAACTCCCTACGAGCAGTACTTC.

With respect to this clonotype: A much larger clone lies a single base off, so this may be a read error. The chain carries TRBV10-3 and TRBJ1-2; 10 positions agree with TRBD1. The V gene end was trimmed by 6 bases and the J gene end by 3 bases; junction bases not matched to a gene: 1. This CDR3 contains 13 residues. Germline values: CDR1 ENHRY, CDR2 SYGVKD. CDR3 amino acids: CAIRDRGDYGYTF. The CDR3 coding sequence is TGTGCCATCAGGGACAGGGGGGACTATGGCTACACCTTC.

V usage is TRBV9 and J usage is TRBJ1-1, with D perhaps matching TRBD1 (5 bases). The V end was cut by 0 bases, the J end by 4 bases, with 10 bases between. The CDR3 has 14 residues. Germline CDR1 SGDLS, CDR2 YYNGEE. The CDR3 DNA sequence: TGTGCCAGCAGCGTAGGGGCAGGGAGCACTGAAGCTTTCTTT. Its protein is CASSVGAGSTEAFF.

This clonotype was counted at least ten times. The J gene is TRBJ1-2, the V gene TRBV7-9, with 8 bases fitting TRBD1. Germline CDR1 and CDR2: SEHNR and FQNEAQ (reference sequence). The CDR3 has 14 residues. V lost 4 bases to trimming and J lost 4 bases; unmatched junction nucleotides: 5. This CDR3 is CASSSRGQGYGYTF. For the CDR3, the DNA is TGTGCCAGCAGCTCCAGGGGGCAGGGCTATGGCTACACCTTC.

This clonotype showed up just a few times. V gene TRBV5-4 combines with J gene TRBJ2-7, with 7 bases identical to TRBD2. The length of the CDR3 is 15 residues. V shed 5 bases and J 3 bases; nucleotides not matched to a gene: 11. Per the germline V gene, CDR1 is SGHNT and CDR2 is YYREEE (reference sequence). CDR3 protein: CASSSLGGSGYEQYF. The CDR3 region has the DNA TGTGCCAGCAGTTCCCTCGGCGGGAGTGGCTACGAGCAGTACTTC. The full variable domain, completed using reference TRBV5-4 and TRBJ2-7, is ETGVTQSPTHLIKTRGQQVTLRCSSQSGHNTVSWYQQALGQGPQFIFQYYREEENGRGNFPPRFSGLQFPNYSSELNVNALELDDSALYLCASSSLGGSGYEQYFGPGTRLTVT.

In this sample, this clonotype turned up a few times. This chain joins TRBV7-6 and TRBJ2-2, with D unresolved. The CDR3 runs to 16 residues. Germline CDR1 reads SGHVS; CDR2 reads FNYEAQ. V lost 1 base, J lost 1 base, and 10 bases lay in between. The CDR3 DNA is TGTGCCAGCAGCTTAGAGTCTTCAGGGAACACCGGGGAGCTGTTTTTT. Translated: CASSLESSGNTGELFF.